Sequencing of this TCR beta chain was carried out in a study of early T cells in non-severe SARS-CoV-2 infection (dated by TCRdb to about 2021). Describing the broader study: Bulk RNA from unsorted whole blood was used for TCR sequencing, so alpha and beta chains could not be paired. Findings and caveats that apply to the study as a whole: VDJdb matching was skewed toward anti-spike CD8 responses and likely underestimated virus-specific expansions by missing private and CD4 specificities.

The study was a case-control design nested within a healthcare worker cohort in London, UK, with weekly nasopharyngeal swab PCR tests and blood sampling. Healthcare workers were enrolled in the week of the UK lockdown, from 23 to 31 March 2020, and were followed every week for up to roughly 15 weeks. The library was built by means of 5' RACE. Sequenced on a NextSeq 500. Unique molecular identifiers were attached to individual cDNA molecules in the TCR library protocol so that sequencing error and PCR bias could be corrected. TCR alpha and beta chains were both sequenced, and the abundances of alpha and beta sequences in each sample were closely correlated with each other. The study's own analysis went as follows. Decombinator V4 was used to perform V gene, J gene and CDR3 annotation of TCR sequences. TCRs were defined as expanded if a significant change between any two time points was detected under a Poisson model with p below 0.0001. TCR abundances were normalised to the total number of TCRs sequenced in each sample and reported as counts per million. MAIT TCRs were defined by TRAV1-2 paired with TRAJ12, TRAJ20 or TRAJ33, and iNKT TCRs by TRAV10 paired with TRAJ18. VDJdb, accessed 1 November 2021, was searched for CMV, EBV and SARS-CoV-2 annotated TCRs, with TCRs annotated for multiple antigens excluded. Using fastp trimming at Q25 and MiXCR clonotype assembly, TCRdb reanalyzed the public sequencing data and kept in-frame beta chains. Rows are combined by CDR3 protein, so each entry shows the most common genes and DNA. The V and J calls were not made by the authors but by TCRdb's processing. In this sample the table shows 98,000 or so distinct CDR3 sequences, 9% to 13% of which occur a single time. Of the sample, less than 3.5% falls within the top ten clones.

This clonotype was counted at least ten times. The antigen it recognizes is unknown. Base-call qualities are not available, and no considerably larger clone is one nucleotide away. Trimming leaves V shorter by 7 bases and J shorter by 2 bases, with the junction holding 12 bases beyond the gene matches. CDR1 and CDR2 are drawn from the germline V gene: MNHEY, SVGAGI. Taken from cysteine to phenylalanine, the CDR3 has 16 residues. Left in the record is the CDR3 DNA by itself, 48 bases read in frame from the first base. The source is an adult who was a healthcare worker with PCR-confirmed SARS-CoV-2 infection or an uninfected control (not recorded which). The specimen sequenced was whole blood. The chain couples TRBV6-5 to TRBJ2-7; TRBD2 aligns with 9 central bases. In nucleotides, the sequence is TGTGCCAGCACCACTTTGAAAGCGGGAGGTACCTACGAGCAGTACTTC. It is translated as CASTTLKAGGTYEQYF.